This TCR beta chain was identified in a study of blood T cells in healthy people across ages. V gave up 3 bases and J gave up 9 bases, with 12 bases separating them. This CDR3 contains 12 residues. The V gene's germline CDR1 is SGHVS and CDR2 FQNEAQ. A second PCR, run for roughly 7 to 12 cycles, used a sample-barcoded 5' primer plus a J-beta primer mix. TCRdb called the 5' RACE reads again in MiXCR, with one record for every CDR3 protein. The sample holds around 1.5 million distinct CDR3 sequences, around 59% seen once. The sequenced sample was blood. This clonotype was sampled from a man in his late teens or twenties in good health. V gene TRBV7-8 combines with J gene TRBJ2-7; D is unclear. The CDR3 bases are TGTGCCAGCAGCTTGAGTCCCTCGGGGCAGTACTTC. Protein sequence: CASSLSPSGQYF.